This is a list of T cell receptor beta chains from one sample in a study of T cells in Graves' hyperthyroidism and ophthalmopathy. TCRdb ran MiXCR on the multiplex PCR reads and lists one entry per CDR3 protein. Found here are a few hundred thousand distinct CDR3 sequences, under 60% of them singletons; the top ten hold under 20%. The sample was peripheral blood or thyroid tissue (not recorded which). The source is an adult woman with Graves' disease, either hyperthyroidism or ophthalmopathy (not recorded which). Both conserved end residues are trimmed from each CDR3.

V	J	CDR3
TRBV5-1	TRBJ2-5	ASSLSAESETQY
TRBV28	TRBJ1-2	ASNIGGGSDYGYT
TRBV7-2	TRBJ2-7	ASRPDHERYEQY
TRBV7-9	TRBJ2-1	ASSPKWNEQF
TRBV7-2	TRBJ2-7	ASSILAGEREQY
TRBV2	TRBJ1-6	ASSESVVRSPLH
TRBV7-8	TRBJ1-1	ASSLGEDANTEAF
TRBV19	TRBJ1-5	ASRPLQGSPQH
TRBV27	TRBJ2-5	ASSFRGAGETQY
TRBV7-2	TRBJ2-6	ASSPRRSGAYVLT
TRBV11-1	TRBJ2-7	ASAAGEGEQY
TRBV5-1	TRBJ2-7	ASSPVITSSYEQY